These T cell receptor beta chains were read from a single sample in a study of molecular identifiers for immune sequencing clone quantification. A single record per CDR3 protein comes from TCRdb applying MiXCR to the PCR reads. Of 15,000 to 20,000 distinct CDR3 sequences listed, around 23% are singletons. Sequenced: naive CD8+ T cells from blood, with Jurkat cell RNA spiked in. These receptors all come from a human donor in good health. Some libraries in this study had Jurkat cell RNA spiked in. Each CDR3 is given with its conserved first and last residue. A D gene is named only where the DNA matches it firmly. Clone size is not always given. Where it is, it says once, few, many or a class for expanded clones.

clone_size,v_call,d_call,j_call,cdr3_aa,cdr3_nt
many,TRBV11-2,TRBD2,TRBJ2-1,CASSLEPNLSGRPPSYNEQFF,TGTGCCAGCAGCTTAGAGCCCAACCTTAGCGGGAGACCCCCCTCCTACAATGAGCAGTTCTTC
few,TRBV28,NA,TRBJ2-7,CASRTPGDGSYEQYF,TGTGCCAGCAGGACCCCAGGGGACGGCTCCTACGAGCAGTACTTC
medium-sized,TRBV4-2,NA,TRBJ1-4,CASSQDNEKLFF,TGTGCCAGCAGCCAAGATAATGAAAAACTGTTTTTT
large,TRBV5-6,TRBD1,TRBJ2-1,CASSPTGVDEQFF,TGTGCCAGCAGCCCCACAGGGGTGGATGAGCAGTTCTTC
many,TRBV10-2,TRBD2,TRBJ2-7,CASSAGLAGVYEQYF,TGCGCCAGCAGCGCGGGACTAGCGGGAGTCTACGAGCAGTACTTC
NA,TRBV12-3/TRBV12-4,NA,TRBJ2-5,CASRTGWTQYF,TGTGCCAGCCGGACGGGGTGGACCCAGTACTTC
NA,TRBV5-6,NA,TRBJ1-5,CASSRGYSNQPQHF,TGTGCCAGCAGCCGGGGCTATAGCAATCAGCCCCAGCATTTT
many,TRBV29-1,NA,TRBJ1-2,CSVAPRTNYGYTF,TGCAGCGTTGCCCCCAGGACTAACTATGGCTACACCTTC
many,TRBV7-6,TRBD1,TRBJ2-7,CASSDRGTPGYEQYF,TGTGCCAGCAGCGACAGGGGAACCCCGGGCTACGAGCAGTACTTC
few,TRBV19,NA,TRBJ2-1,CASSMGGNEQFF,TGTGCCAGTAGTATGGGTGGAAATGAGCAGTTCTTC
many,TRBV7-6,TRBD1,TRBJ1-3,CASSAGTGLTGNTIYF,TGTGCCAGCAGCGCGGGGACAGGGCTTACTGGAAACACCATATATTTT
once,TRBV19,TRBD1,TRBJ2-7,CASSIFGTESYEQYF,TGTGCCAGTAGTATATTTGGGACAGAGTCCTACGAGCAGTACTTC
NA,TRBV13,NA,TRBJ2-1,CASSLVGDRGNEQFF,TGTGCCAGCAGCTTAGTGGGGGACCGAGGCAATGAGCAGTTCTTC
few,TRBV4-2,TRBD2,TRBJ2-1,CASSQDLSGSRDEQFF,TGTGCCAGCAGCCAAGACTTAAGCGGGAGTCGCGATGAGCAGTTCTTC
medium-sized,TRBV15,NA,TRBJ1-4,CATSSPAAPTNEKLFF,TGTGCCACCAGCAGTCCCGCGGCCCCAACTAATGAAAAACTGTTTTTT
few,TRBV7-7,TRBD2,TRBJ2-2,CASSLVLLAGGPITGELFF,TGTGCTAGCAGCTTAGTTTTACTAGCGGGAGGGCCAATCACCGGGGAGCTGTTTTTT
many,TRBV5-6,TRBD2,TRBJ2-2,CASSLGLADGELFF,TGTGCCAGCAGCCTCGGACTAGCCGACGGGGAGCTGTTTTTT
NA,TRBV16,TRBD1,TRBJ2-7,CASNPTGFQYEQYF,TGTGCCAGCAACCCGACAGGGTTTCAGTACGAGCAGTACTTC
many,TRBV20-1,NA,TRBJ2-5,CSAREGPRAWETQYF,TGCAGTGCTAGAGAAGGCCCCAGGGCGTGGGAGACCCAGTACTTC
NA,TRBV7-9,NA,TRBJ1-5,CASSSPGTPNQPQHF,TGTGCCAGCAGCTCCCCCGGGACGCCCAATCAGCCCCAGCATTTT
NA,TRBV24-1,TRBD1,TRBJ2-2,CATSDRDSDYTGELFF,TGTGCCACCAGTGATCGGGACAGCGATTACACCGGGGAGCTGTTTTTT
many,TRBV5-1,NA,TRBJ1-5,CASSGPGTPQHF,TGCGCCAGCAGCGGACCAGGTACGCCCCAGCATTTT
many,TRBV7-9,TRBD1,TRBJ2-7,CASSTGQGGHF,TGTGCCAGCAGCACCGGACAGGGAGGACACTTC
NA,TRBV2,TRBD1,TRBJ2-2,CASRAGGSGELFF,TGTGCCAGCAGGGCAGGGGGCTCCGGGGAGCTGTTTTTT
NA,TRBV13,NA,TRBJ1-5,CASSSNVGPQHF,TGTGCCAGCAGCTCGAACGTTGGGCCCCAGCATTTT
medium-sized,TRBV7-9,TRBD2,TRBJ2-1,CASSSLAGPRDEQFF,TGTGCCAGCAGCTCACTAGCGGGACCTAGGGATGAGCAGTTCTTC
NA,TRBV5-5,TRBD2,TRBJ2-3,CASSLPGGSGDTQYF,TGTGCCAGCAGCCTGCCGGGCGGGAGTGGAGATACGCAGTATTTT
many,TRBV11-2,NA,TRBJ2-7,CASSLDRVGGAAYEQYF,TGTGCCAGCAGCTTAGATCGGGTAGGGGGGGCCGCCTACGAGCAGTACTTC
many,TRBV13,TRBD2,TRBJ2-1,CASRPKREAFNEQFF,TGTGCCAGCAGACCCAAGCGGGAGGCGTTCAATGAGCAGTTCTTC